This T cell receptor beta chain came from a study of regulatory T cells in long-lasting Graves disease. CDR3-region Arm-PCR and iRepertoire HTBI primers produced the TCR beta libraries. Each CDR3 protein is one row after TCRdb ran MiXCR on the multiplex PCR reads. The sample records roughly 560,000 distinct CDR3 sequences, around 15% being singletons. Per the germline V gene, CDR1 is SGHDT and CDR2 is YYEEEE. The CDR3 totals 14 residues. Between the trimmed V and J ends, which lost 5 bases and 5 bases, there was a span of 16 bases. Time point given: newly diagnosed GD, antithyroid drugs for less than 3 months. Construction of the TCR library relied on RNA isolated from PBMCs. This clonotype was seen a few times. The same sample was also used in a study of T cells in Graves' hyperthyroidism and ophthalmopathy. As that report states: Ophthalmopathy was model-predicted a median 6.5 months pre-onset.

The clonotype comes from a woman aged 35 to 60 with Graves disease. V usage is TRBV5-6 and J usage is TRBJ1-2; unclear D gene. The sample was peripheral blood mononuclear cells (PBMCs), taken at new diagnosis, from a patient treated with antithyroid drugs. CDR3 in DNA: TGTGCCAGCAGGCCCCCCGACTTTGGGTATGGCTACACCTTC. Translating it yields CASRPPDFGYGYTF.